These 8 T cell receptor beta chains share one sample of origin, sequenced in a study of shared clonotypes between healthy human individuals. Assay: immunoSEQ multiplex PCR; the TCRdb copy retains only in-frame clones and omits some. The sample yields approximately 2.1 million clones, 80% to 95% seen once. The sequencing sample was made of naive CD4+ T cells from PBMCs. Noted subset: CD45RA+ positively selected. These receptors were obtained from a man between 18 and 29 years old in good health. Some clones in this sample may be carry-over from other donors' samples.

This chain connects TRBV9 to TRBJ1-2; D unresolved. In germline, CDR1 is SGDLS, CDR2 YYNGEE. V lost 0 bases and J 4 bases, leaving 13 bases between the germline ends. The CDR3 spans 15 residues. Here the CDR3 DNA reads TGTGCCAGCAGCGTAGGTTCAGCTGAACCCTATGGCTACACCTTC. Translated: CASSVGSAEPYGYTF.

This sequence joins TRBV4-2 and TRBJ2-1; possible D gene TRBD1, 6 bases. The V end lost 0 bases, the J end lost 8 bases, and 11 bases lay between the germline ends. From germline, CDR1 is LGHNA and CDR2 YNFKEQ. This CDR3 is 14 amino acids long. The chain's CDR3 is CASSQDLGADEQFF. The CDR3, as DNA: TGTGCCAGCAGCCAAGATCTGGGGGCCGATGAGCAGTTCTTC.

This sequence joins TRBV7-9 and TRBJ2-7, with D tentatively TRBD2 (6 bases). CDR1 is SEHNR and CDR2 is FQNEAQ in the germline V gene (reference sequence). The CDR3 runs 14 residues. Trimming left V 5 bases short and J 2 bases short, with 13 bases between. The CDR3 loop is CASSPGGITYEQYF. The CDR3 DNA is TGTGCCAGCAGCCCCGGGGGAATTACCTACGAGCAGTACTTC.

This clone has just one count. The rearrangement uses TRBV18 and TRBJ1-5; weak D call: TRBD1 (6 bases). Trimming pared 3 bases from V and 9 bases from J, leaving 18 bases between. This CDR3 spans 15 amino acids. CDR1 and CDR2 from the germline V gene are KGHSH and LQKENI. The CDR3 coding sequence is TGTGCCAGCTCACCTCCTGGGACGTCGGGGGCGCCCCAGCATTTT. It is translated as CASSPPGTSGAPQHF.

The V and J genes are TRBV9 and TRBJ2-2; 10 positions match TRBD2. CDR3 length equals 16 residues. CDR1 and CDR2 (germline): SGDLS, YYNGEE. The trim removed 3 bases at V and 4 bases at J, leaving 6 bases unmatched. CDR3 DNA sequence: TGTGCCAGCAGCGCCCCCCTAGCGGGAGTCACCGGGGAGCTGTTTTTT. Protein: CASSAPLAGVTGELFF.

The chain couples TRBV5-1 to TRBJ1-2, with TRBD1 matching over 9 bases. V gave up 4 bases and J gave up 7 bases; unmatched junction bases: 14. The CDR3 spans 16 residues. CDR1 and CDR2 from the germline V gene are SGHRS and YFSETQ. The CDR3 nucleotides are TGCGCCAGCAGCAATACAGGGGGCGATATAATTGGTGGCTACACCTTC. This encodes CASSNTGGDIIGGYTF.

Remarks on this clone: Other DNA sequences in this sample translate to the same CDR3. The J gene is TRBJ1-3, the V gene TRBV29-1; no clear D. CDR3 length equals 13 residues. Per germline, CDR1 SQVTM and CDR2 ANQGSEA. Between the trimmed V and J ends, which lost 3 bases and 4 bases, there was a span of 10 bases. The CDR3 region has the DNA TGCAGCGTTGAGGCCGGGCCAGGAAACACCATATATTTT. It translates to CSVEAGPGNTIYF.

The rearrangement uses TRBV7-9 and TRBJ1-3; D is unresolved. CDR1 is SEHNR and CDR2 is FQNEAQ in the germline V gene (reference sequence). The V end was cut by 5 bases, the J end by 2 bases, with 13 bases between. The CDR3 extends over 15 amino acids. The CDR3 DNA reads TGTGCCAGCAGCCCCCCGAGGGCGGCTGGAAACACCATATATTTT. It translates to CASSPPRAAGNTIYF.